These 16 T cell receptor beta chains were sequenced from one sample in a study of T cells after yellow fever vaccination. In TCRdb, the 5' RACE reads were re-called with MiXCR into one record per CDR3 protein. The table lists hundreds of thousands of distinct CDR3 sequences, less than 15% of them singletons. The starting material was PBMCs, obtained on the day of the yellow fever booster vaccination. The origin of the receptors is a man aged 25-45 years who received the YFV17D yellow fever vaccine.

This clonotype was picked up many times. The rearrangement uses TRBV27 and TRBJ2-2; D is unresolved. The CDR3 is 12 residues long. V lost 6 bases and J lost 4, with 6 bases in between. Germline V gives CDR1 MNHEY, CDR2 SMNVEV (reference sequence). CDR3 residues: CASSFGTGELFF. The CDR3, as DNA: TGTGCCAGCAGCTTTGGCACCGGGGAGCTGTTTTTT.

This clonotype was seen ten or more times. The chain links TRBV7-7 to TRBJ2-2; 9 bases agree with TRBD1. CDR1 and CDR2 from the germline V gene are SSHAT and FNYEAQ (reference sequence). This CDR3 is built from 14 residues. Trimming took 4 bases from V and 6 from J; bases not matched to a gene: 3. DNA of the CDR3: TGTGCCAGCAGCTGGACAGGGGCCGCCGGGGAGCTGTTTTTT. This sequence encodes CASSWTGAAGELFF.

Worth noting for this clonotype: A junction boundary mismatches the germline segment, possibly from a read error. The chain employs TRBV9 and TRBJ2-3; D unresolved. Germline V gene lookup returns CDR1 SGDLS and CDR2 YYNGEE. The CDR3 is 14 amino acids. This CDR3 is CASSVDPWADKQYF. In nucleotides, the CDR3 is TGTGCCAGCAGCGTAGACCCCTGGGCAGATAAGCAGTATTTT.

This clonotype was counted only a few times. This chain's CDR3 is CASSSRLGQLAPDTQYF. The CDR3 DNA reads as TGTGCCAGCAGTAGCCGTTTAGGGCAGCTAGCCCCAGATACGCAGTATTTT. V and J are TRBV28 and TRBJ2-3; TRBD2 might be the D (5 bases). This CDR3 has 17 residues. Germline CDR1 and CDR2: MDHEN and SYDVKM. V was trimmed by 5 bases and J by 4 bases, leaving 22 bases between them. The full variable domain, with the rest looked up from reference TRBV28 and TRBJ2-3, is DVKVTQSSRYLVKRTGEKVFLECVQDMDHENMFWYRQDPGLGLRLIYFSYDVKMKEKGDIPEGYSVSREKKERFSLILESASTNQTSMYLCASSSRLGQLAPDTQYFGPGTRLTVL.

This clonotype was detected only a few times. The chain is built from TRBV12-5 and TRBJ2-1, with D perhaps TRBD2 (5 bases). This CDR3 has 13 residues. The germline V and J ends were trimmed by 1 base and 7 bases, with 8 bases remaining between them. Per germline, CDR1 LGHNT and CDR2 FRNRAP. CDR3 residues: CASGLDGRNEQFF. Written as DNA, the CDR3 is TGTGCTAGTGGTTTGGATGGGAGAAATGAGCAGTTCTTC.

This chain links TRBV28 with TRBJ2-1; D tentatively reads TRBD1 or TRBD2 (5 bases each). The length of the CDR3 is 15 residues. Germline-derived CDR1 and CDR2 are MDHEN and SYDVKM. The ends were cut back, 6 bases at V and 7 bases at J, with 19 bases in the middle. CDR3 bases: TGTGCCAGCAGGCCTCCCGGGACCCTTTTTAATGAGCAGTTCTTC. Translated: CASRPPGTLFNEQFF.

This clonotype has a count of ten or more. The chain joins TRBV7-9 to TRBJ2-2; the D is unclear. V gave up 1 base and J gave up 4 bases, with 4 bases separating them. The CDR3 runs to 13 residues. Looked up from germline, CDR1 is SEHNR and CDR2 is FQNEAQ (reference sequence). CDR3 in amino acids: CASSLGATGELFF. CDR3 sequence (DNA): TGTGCCAGCAGCTTAGGTGCCACCGGGGAGCTGTTTTTT.

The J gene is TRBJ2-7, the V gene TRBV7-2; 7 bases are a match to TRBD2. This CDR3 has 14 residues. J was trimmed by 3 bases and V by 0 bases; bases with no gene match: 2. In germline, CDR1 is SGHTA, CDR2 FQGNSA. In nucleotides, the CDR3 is TGTGCCAGCAGCTTAGCGACTAGCATCTACGAGCAGTACTTC. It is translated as CASSLATSIYEQYF.

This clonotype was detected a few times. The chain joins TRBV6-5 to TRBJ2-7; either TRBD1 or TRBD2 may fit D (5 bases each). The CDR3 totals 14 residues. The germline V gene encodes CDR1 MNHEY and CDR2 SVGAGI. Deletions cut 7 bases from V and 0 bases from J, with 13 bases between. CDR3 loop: CASTLLGASYEQYF. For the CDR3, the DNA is TGTGCCAGCACACTTCTCGGGGCCTCCTACGAGCAGTACTTC.

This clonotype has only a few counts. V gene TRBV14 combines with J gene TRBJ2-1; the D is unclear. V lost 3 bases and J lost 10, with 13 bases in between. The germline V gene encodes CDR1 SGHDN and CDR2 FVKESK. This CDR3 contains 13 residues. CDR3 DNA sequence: TGTGCCAGCAGCCAGGAGTCGGTTCGCGAGCAGTTCTTC. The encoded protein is CASSQESVREQFF.

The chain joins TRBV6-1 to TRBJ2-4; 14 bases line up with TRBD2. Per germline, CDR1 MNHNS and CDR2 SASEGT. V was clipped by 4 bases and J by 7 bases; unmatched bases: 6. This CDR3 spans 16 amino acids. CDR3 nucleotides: TGTGCCAGCAGTGCCGGGACTAGCGGGAGTAGGAACATTCAGTACTTC. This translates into CASSAGTSGSRNIQYF.

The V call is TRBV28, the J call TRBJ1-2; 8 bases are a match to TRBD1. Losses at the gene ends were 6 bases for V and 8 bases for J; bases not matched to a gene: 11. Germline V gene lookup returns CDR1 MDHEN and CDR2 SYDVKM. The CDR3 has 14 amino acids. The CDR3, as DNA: TGTGCCAGCAGGTACCCAGGGGGCGCGAAAGGCTACACCTTC. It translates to CASRYPGGAKGYTF.

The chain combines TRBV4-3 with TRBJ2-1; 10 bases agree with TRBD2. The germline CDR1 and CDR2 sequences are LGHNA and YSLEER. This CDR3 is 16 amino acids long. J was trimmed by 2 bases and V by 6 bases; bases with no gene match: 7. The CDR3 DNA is TGCGCCAGCAGGTCGAAAGCGGGAGGGGCCTACAATGAGCAGTTCTTC. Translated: CASRSKAGGAYNEQFF.

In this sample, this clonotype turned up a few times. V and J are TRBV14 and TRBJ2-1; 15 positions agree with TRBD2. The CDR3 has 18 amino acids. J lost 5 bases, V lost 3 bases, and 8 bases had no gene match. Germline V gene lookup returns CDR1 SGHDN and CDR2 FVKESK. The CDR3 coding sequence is TGTGCCAGCAGCCAGTCACCGGGACTAGCGGGAGGCAACAATGAGCAGTTCTTC. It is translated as CASSQSPGLAGGNNEQFF.

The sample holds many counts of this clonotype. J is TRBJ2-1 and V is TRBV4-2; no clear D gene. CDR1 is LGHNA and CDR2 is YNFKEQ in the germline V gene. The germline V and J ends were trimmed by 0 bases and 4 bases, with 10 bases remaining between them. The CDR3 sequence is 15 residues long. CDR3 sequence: CASSQDKARYNEQFF. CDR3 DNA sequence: TGTGCCAGCAGCCAAGACAAGGCCCGGTACAATGAGCAGTTCTTC.

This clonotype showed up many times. The CDR3 DNA follows: TGTGCCAGCAGCAGGGTTTCAGGGACCGAGCAGTACTTC. It is translated as CASSRVSGTEQYF. The genes are TRBV14 and TRBJ2-7; the D gene could be TRBD1 or TRBD2 (5 bases each). Germline CDR1 reads SGHDN; CDR2 reads FVKESK. This CDR3 spans 13 amino acids. Trimming left V 5 bases short and J 6 bases short, with 14 bases between.